The sequence of this T cell receptor beta chain was determined in a study of blood T cell repertoires in COVID-19. Study overall: There were acute and convalescent COVID-19 samples, and they came from the United States, Italy and Spain. Sources were T cells, B-cell-depleted T cells, or PBMCs; the material itself was cDNA or gDNA.

Original data processing: Reference gene primer amplification in the assay estimated nucleated cell counts. The data were produced by immunoSEQ multiplex PCR, yet TCRdb's version contains in-frame clones alone and is incomplete. V and J calls and clone size come straight from that table; D and trimming were deduced from the DNA. The table shows 170,000 or so clones, with about four fifths occurring only once. The CDR3 sequence is 14 residues long. Looked up from germline, CDR1 is DFQATT and CDR2 is SNEGSKA (reference sequence). V lost 3 bases and J 4 bases, leaving 10 bases between the germline ends.

The TCR sequence derives from a man between 65 and 80 years old with active or convalescent COVID-19. This chain links TRBV20-1 with TRBJ1-6; D unclear. Sequencing was done on a sample of peripheral blood. In nucleotides, the CDR3 is TGCAGTGCTAGTGACGTCCGTTATAATTCACCCCTCCACTTT. Translated, it gives CSASDVRYNSPLHF.